These 14 T cell receptor beta chains were sequenced from one sample in a study of blood T cell repertoires in COVID-19. Using immunoSEQ multiplex PCR, the repertoire was profiled, and TCRdb retains in-frame clones only, with some absent. Of 150,000 to 200,000 clones in the sample, approximately 80% were seen once. The sequenced sample consisted of peripheral blood. These receptors were obtained from a woman aged 80 or over with active or convalescent COVID-19.

The rearrangement links TRBV4-3 to TRBJ1-2, with D maybe TRBD1 (6 bases). Germline CDR1 and CDR2: LGHNA and YSLEER. V lost 4 bases to trimming and J lost 2 bases, with 14 bases between them. The CDR3 length is 15 residues. The CDR3 region is CASSPTGTSNYGYTF. CDR3 bases: TGCGCCAGCAGCCCTACAGGGACATCCAACTATGGCTACACCTTC.

This chain joins TRBV4-1 and TRBJ2-1; D might be TRBD2 (7 bases). V dropped 1 base and J dropped 6 bases, with 16 bases sitting between them. The CDR3 length is 16 residues. CDR1 and CDR2 from the germline V gene are MGHRA and YSYEKL. In DNA, the CDR3 is TGCGCCAGCAGCCAAGCTAGGGGGGGGTATGTCAATGAGCAGTTCTTC. This codes for CASSQARGGYVNEQFF.

V gene TRBV5-1 combines with J gene TRBJ1-2, with 10 bases aligning to TRBD1. The CDR3 totals 16 residues. Germline CDR1 is SGHRS and CDR2 is YFSETQ. Trimming took 4 bases from V and 4 from J; bases not matched to a gene: 10. The CDR3 region has the DNA TGCGCCAGCAGCACCTCTGGACAGGGGGGGACCTATGGCTACACCTTC. It encodes CASSTSGQGGTYGYTF.

The chain is built from TRBV9 and TRBJ2-6; 7 bases fit TRBD1. Unmatched junction bases numbered 15, after V lost 4 bases and J lost 2 bases. The CDR3 covers 19 residues. CDR1 and CDR2 (germline): SGDLS, YYNGEE. The CDR3 DNA reads as TGTGCCAGCAGCCCTCAACCGGGAAGGGGGCTCGCTGGGGCCAACGTCCTGACTTTC. Translation: CASSPQPGRGLAGANVLTF.

The sample holds a few counts of this clone. The rearrangement links TRBV7-2 to TRBJ1-1; TRBD1 matches 8 bases. Unmatched junction bases numbered 7, after V lost 3 bases and J lost 4 bases. The CDR3 loop spans 15 amino acids. Germline assignment: CDR1 SGHTA and CDR2 FQGNSA. CDR3 sequence: CASSFFTGGGTEAFF. Written as DNA, the CDR3 is TGTGCCAGCAGCTTTTTTACAGGGGGGGGCACTGAAGCTTTCTTT.

This chain connects TRBV5-1 to TRBJ1-5; TRBD1 agrees at 8 bases. Germline CDR1 reads SGHRS; CDR2 reads YFSETQ. This CDR3 is 16 amino acids long. Trimming at V came to 4 bases and at J to 7 bases, leaving 13 bases not matched to a gene. CDR3 residues: CASSPGTGLLRQPQHF. The CDR3 DNA is TGCGCCAGCAGCCCCGGGACAGGATTGTTAAGGCAGCCCCAGCATTTT. Using reference TRBV5-1 and TRBJ1-5 for the parts outside the CDR3, the full variable domain is KAGVTQTPRYLIKTRGQQVTLSCSPISGHRSVSWYQQTPGQGLQFLFEYFSETQRNKGNFPGRFSGRQFSNSRSEMNVSTLELGDSALYLCASSPGTGLLRQPQHFGDGTRLSIL.

The chain combines TRBV10-2 with TRBJ2-7; 9 nucleotides match TRBD1. Unmatched junction bases numbered 5, after V lost 6 bases and J lost 2 bases. The germline V gene has CDR1 WSHSY and CDR2 SAAADI. The CDR3 is made up of 14 amino acids. CDR3 sequence reads: CASRPGQGTYEQYF. CDR3 DNA sequence: TGCGCCAGCAGGCCGGGACAGGGAACCTACGAGCAGTACTTC.

The chain uses TRBV9 and TRBJ1-6; D is undetermined. Germline CDR1 is SGDLS and CDR2 is YYNGEE. Trimming pared 3 bases from V and 7 bases from J, leaving 8 bases between. CDR3 length: 13 residues. The CDR3 DNA reads as TGTGCCAGCAGCGGCAGCGGGAATTCACCCCTCCACTTT. Translated, it gives CASSGSGNSPLHF.

The chain recombines TRBV6-1 with TRBJ1-1, with 7 bases that match TRBD1. After removal of 3 bases from V and 8 bases from J, the junction contained 3 bases not matched to a gene. Germline V gene sequence: CDR1 MNHNS, CDR2 SASEGT. CDR3 length equals 12 residues. CDR3 residues: CASSETTGEAFF. For the CDR3, the DNA is TGTGCCAGCAGTGAGACGACAGGGGAAGCTTTCTTT.

The chain couples TRBV29-1 to TRBJ1-1; 9 nucleotides match TRBD1. CDR1 is SQVTM, CDR2 ANQGSEA, per germline. The CDR3 has 13 residues. The junction had 4 bases not matched to a gene; V was cut back by 7 bases and J by 1 base. The CDR3 region has the DNA TGCAGCGCCTCGGGACAGGGGAACACTGAAGCTTTCTTT. Its protein product is CSASGQGNTEAFF.

The chain recombines TRBV27 with TRBJ2-1, with 11 nucleotides matching TRBD1. Looked up from germline, CDR1 is MNHEY and CDR2 is SMNVEV (reference sequence). After removal of 8 bases from V and 7 bases from J, the junction contained 13 bases not matched to a gene. CDR3 length: 16 residues. The CDR3 region has the DNA TGTGCCAGCCGAAAGGACGGACAGGGGGCGTGGAATGAGCAGTTCTTC. Its protein product is CASRKDGQGAWNEQFF.

This clone was counted only a few times. This chain links TRBV13 with TRBJ1-1; D not certain. V was clipped by 2 bases and J by 1 base, with 5 bases between them. The germline V gene encodes CDR1 PRHDT and CDR2 FYEKMQ (reference sequence). The CDR3 contains 13 residues. The CDR3, as DNA: TGTGCCAGCAGCTTAAGAGGGAACACTGAAGCTTTCTTT. Translated: CASSLRGNTEAFF.

This clone was counted a single time. The chain has TRBV18 and TRBJ1-5; the match to TRBD1 covers 8 bases. The junction had 16 bases not matched to a gene; V was cut back by 6 bases and J by 6 bases. The germline gives CDR1 KGHSH, CDR2 LQKENI. This CDR3 has 17 amino acids. The CDR3 region is CASSDGQGGLWGQPQHF. CDR3 DNA sequence: TGTGCCAGCTCGGATGGACAGGGAGGACTTTGGGGTCAGCCCCAGCATTTT.

The V gene is TRBV19, the J gene TRBJ1-5, with TRBD1 matching over 8 bases. This CDR3 has 15 amino acids. Germline values: CDR1 LNHDA, CDR2 SQIVND (reference sequence). V lost 10 bases and J lost 6; bases outside the gene matches: 14. The DNA of the CDR3 is TGTGCCACACAAACGGGGGGACAGGTCAGTCAGCCCCAGCATTTT. Its protein is CATQTGGQVSQPQHF.